Presented here are 5 T cell receptor beta chains from one specimen sequenced in a study of T cell responses to AZD1222 COVID-19 vaccine. Here immunoSEQ multiplex PCR was the method, and the copy in TCRdb shows in-frame clones only, minus some. The sample includes some 96,000 clones, approximately 87% of them seen just once. Sample: peripheral blood, taken on day 0 of MenACWY control vaccination. These receptors were taken from an adult in good health.

V is TRBV28 and J is TRBJ1-4; tentative D call: TRBD1 (6 bases). This CDR3 is built from 15 residues. CDR1 is MDHEN, CDR2 SYDVKM, per germline. The germline V and J ends were trimmed by 6 bases and 8 bases, with 19 bases remaining between them. CDR3 in amino acids: CASSREFDRSEKLFF. The CDR3 DNA reads TGTGCCAGCAGCCGCGAATTCGACAGGAGCGAAAAACTGTTTTTT.

V usage is TRBV29-1 and J usage is TRBJ1-4; 7 nucleotides agree with TRBD1. CDR1 is SQVTM and CDR2 is ANQGSEA in the germline V gene. CDR3 length equals 13 residues. J lost 6 bases, V lost 7 bases, and 8 bases had no gene match. The CDR3 DNA is TGCAGCGCCGAGACAGGGTCTGATGAAAAACTGTTTTTT. Encoded protein: CSAETGSDEKLFF.

This chain connects TRBV7-3 to TRBJ1-3; D is ambiguous. V was clipped by 3 bases and J by 4 bases, with 7 bases between them. The V gene's germline CDR1 is SGHTA and CDR2 FQGTGA. The CDR3 is 13 residues long. For the CDR3, the DNA is TGTGCCAGCAGCTTGGGCCCGGGAAACACCATATATTTT. Translation gives CASSLGPGNTIYF.

The chain employs TRBV19 and TRBJ1-4; 12 positions match TRBD1. CDR1 is LNHDA, CDR2 SQIVND, per germline (reference sequence). V gave up 6 bases and J gave up 10 bases; unmatched junction bases: 9. This CDR3 spans 15 amino acids. CDR3 in amino acids: CASSPAGTGGVKLFF. The CDR3 bases are TGTGCCAGTAGCCCGGCCGGGACAGGGGGCGTAAAACTGTTTTTT.

The CDR3 here is CSVELAGGPGNEQFF. Here the CDR3 DNA reads TGCAGCGTTGAACTAGCGGGAGGGCCGGGCAATGAGCAGTTCTTC. The chain links TRBV29-1 to TRBJ2-1, with TRBD2 matching 12 bases. V trimming: 2 bases; J trimming: 6 bases; junction bases outside the gene matches: 5. CDR3 size: 15 residues. Germline loops: CDR1 SQVTM, CDR2 ANQGSEA.